What follows are 17 T cell receptor beta chains derived from one specimen sequenced in a study of T-cell reconstitution after alpha-beta-depleted transplantation in children. For TCRbeta, the library was prepared with unique molecular identifiers. TCRdb passed the PCR reads through MiXCR, listing each CDR3 protein once. The table includes tens of thousands of distinct CDR3 sequences, roughly 52% detected once. Sequenced material: peripheral blood, taken before TCRalphabeta/CD19-depleted stem cell transplant. The origin of the receptors is a boy in the first two years of life with SCID, due to receive a stem cell transplant.

This clonotype was seen repeatedly, ten times or more. The J gene is TRBJ2-5, the V gene TRBV7-3; possible D gene TRBD1, 5 bases. V lost 5 bases and J lost 2, with 18 bases in between. The CDR3 is 16 amino acids. CDR1 is SGHTA, CDR2 FQGTGA, per germline. CDR3 nucleotide sequence: TGTGCCAGCAGCCCGCTCAGACAGCCACGACAAGAGACCCAGTACTTC. It encodes CASSPLRQPRQETQYF.

This rearrangement joins TRBV5-1 to TRBJ2-7; 9 positions match TRBD2. Trimming took 3 bases from V and 4 from J; bases not matched to a gene: 8. CDR1 is SGHRS and CDR2 is YFSETQ in the germline V gene. The CDR3 has 15 residues. CDR3 sequence reads: CASSSQAGGEYEQYF. The CDR3 DNA reads as TGCGCCAGCAGCTCCCAAGCGGGGGGCGAATACGAGCAGTACTTC.

This clonotype was seen at least ten times. The V and J genes are TRBV5-8 and TRBJ1-1, with D uncertain. Germline lookup yields CDR1 SGHTS and CDR2 YDEGEE. This CDR3 spans 12 amino acids. Trimming took 9 bases from V and 1 from J, leaving 10 bases between them. As DNA, the CDR3 is TGTGCCACCTCACGGGAGAACACTGAAGCTTTCTTT. This translates into CATSRENTEAFF. The complete variable domain, with remaining parts taken from reference TRBV5-8 and TRBJ1-1, reads EAGVTQSPTHLIKTRGQQATLRCSPISGHTSVYWYQQALGLGLQFLLWYDEGEERNRGNFPPRFSGRQFPNYSSELNVNALELEDSALYLCATSRENTEAFFGQGTRLTVV.

This clonotype has at least ten counts. The rearrangement joins TRBV7-2 to TRBJ2-5; the match to TRBD2 covers 13 bases. The ends lost 4 bases at V and 5 bases at J; junction bases unmatched: 7. The CDR3 length is 16 residues. Germline CDR1 reads SGHTA; CDR2 reads FQGNSA. CDR3 nucleotide sequence: TGTGCCAGCAGCTCGAGGACTAGCGGGGGCCTGGAGACCCAGTACTTC. Its translation is CASSSRTSGGLETQYF.

This clonotype was seen repeatedly, ten times or more. The chain employs TRBV9 and TRBJ2-5; no definite D call. Between the trimmed V and J ends, which lost 0 bases and 1 base, there was a span of 4 bases. This CDR3 region has 13 residues. Per germline, CDR1 SGDLS and CDR2 YYNGEE. The CDR3 sequence: CASSVAVQETQYF. The CDR3 region has the DNA TGTGCCAGCAGCGTAGCAGTCCAAGAGACCCAGTACTTC. The whole variable domain, filled in from reference TRBV9 and TRBJ2-5, reads DSGVTQTPKHLITATGQRVTLRCSPRSGDLSVYWYQQSLDQGLQFLIQYYNGEERAKGNILERFSAQQFPDLHSELNLSSLELGDSALYFCASSVAVQETQYFGPGTRLLVL.

This clonotype was found a few times. The chain is built from TRBV12-3 or TRBV12-4 and TRBJ2-7; unclear D gene. The CDR3 loop spans 14 amino acids. Trimming took 3 bases from V and 3 from J, leaving 12 bases between them. The CDR3 protein is CASSFAPGRYEQYF. The CDR3 bases are TGTGCCAGCAGTTTCGCCCCGGGCCGCTACGAGCAGTACTTC.

This clonotype was seen a handful of times. The chain carries TRBV20-1 and TRBJ2-5, with D possibly matching TRBD2 (7 bases). Germline-derived CDR1 and CDR2 are DFQATT and SNEGSKA (reference sequence). V was trimmed by 1 base and J by 2 bases, leaving 11 bases between them. The CDR3 consists of 14 residues. CDR3 in amino acids: CSARGGGHQETQYF. The CDR3 DNA reads TGCAGTGCTAGAGGCGGGGGACATCAAGAGACCCAGTACTTC.

V is TRBV6-1 and J is TRBJ1-5; D might be TRBD1 (5 bases). The V end lost 8 bases, the J end lost 0 bases, and 23 bases lay between the germline ends. The germline V gene encodes CDR1 MNHNS and CDR2 SASEGT. This CDR3 has 18 amino acids. CDR3 region: CASGLALGDHNSNQPQHF. The CDR3 nucleotides are TGTGCCAGCGGACTAGCTTTGGGGGACCACAATAGCAATCAGCCCCAGCATTTT.

The J gene is TRBJ2-6, the V gene TRBV6-1, with TRBD1 matching 10 bases. Germline V gene sequence: CDR1 MNHNS, CDR2 SASEGT. The CDR3 totals 16 residues. The trim removed 8 bases at V and 3 bases at J, leaving 7 bases unmatched. The CDR3 spells CASGDRGRFGANVLTF. The DNA of the CDR3 is TGTGCCAGCGGCGACAGGGGGCGATTTGGGGCCAACGTCCTGACTTTC.

The chain carries TRBV7-2 and TRBJ2-5; 8 positions match TRBD2. The CDR3 is made up of 15 amino acids. Trimming cost V 1 base and J 4 bases; bases outside gene matches: 5. Germline V CDR1 and CDR2: SGHTA, FQGNSA. The CDR3 here is CASSLVGRGGETQYF. The CDR3, as DNA: TGTGCCAGCAGCTTAGTCGGGAGGGGGGGAGAGACCCAGTACTTC.

The V gene is TRBV9, the J gene TRBJ2-3, with D perhaps assigned TRBD1 or TRBD2 (6 bases each). In germline, CDR1 is SGDLS, CDR2 YYNGEE. This CDR3 is built from 16 residues. With 0 bases removed from V and 3 bases from J, the gap between germline ends came to 14 bases. The CDR3 region is CASSVASTGATDTQYF. In nucleotides, the CDR3 is TGTGCCAGCAGCGTAGCCAGTACGGGGGCGACAGATACGCAGTATTTT.

This clonotype was found a few times. An end of the junction does not agree with germline; a read error may underlie this. The gene calls are TRBV7-9 and TRBJ2-3; possibly TRBD2 for D (5 bases). The CDR3 spans 15 residues. The germline V gene encodes CDR1 SEHNR and CDR2 FQNEAQ (reference sequence). CDR3 sequence reads: CASSLARTGTDTQYF. The DNA for the CDR3 is TGTGCCAGCAGCCTAGCCCGCACAGGCACAGATACGCAGTATTTT. The entire variable domain, with the rest obtained from reference TRBV7-9 and TRBJ2-3, is as follows: DTGVSQNPRHKITKRGQNVTFRCDPISEHNRLYWYRQTLGQGPEFLTYFQNEAQLEKSRLLSDRFSAERPKGSFSTLEIQRTEQGDSAMYLCASSLARTGTDTQYFGPGTRLTVL.

V usage is TRBV5-1 and J usage is TRBJ2-3; possible D gene TRBD2, 5 bases. V dropped 0 bases and J dropped 1 base, with 9 bases sitting between them. This CDR3 has 15 amino acids. Germline-derived CDR1 and CDR2 are SGHRS and YFSETQ. CDR3 in DNA: TGCGCCAGCAGCTTGGTCGGTAGCGGCACAGATACGCAGTATTTT. Translating gives CASSLVGSGTDTQYF.

The chain combines TRBV5-1 with TRBJ2-5; a weak D match, TRBD2 (5 bases). CDR1 is SGHRS and CDR2 is YFSETQ in the germline V gene. Trimming shortened V by 1 base and J by 2 bases, and 12 bases separated the two germline ends. The CDR3 totals 15 residues. The CDR3 spells CASSLLPGSQETQYF. CDR3 coding DNA: TGCGCCAGCAGCTTGCTCCCGGGGAGTCAAGAGACCCAGTACTTC.

The chain combines TRBV5-1 with TRBJ2-7; D assignment may be TRBD1 or TRBD2 (5 bases each). Germline CDR1 SGHRS, CDR2 YFSETQ. The CDR3 runs 15 residues. Trimming pared 0 bases from V and 0 bases from J, leaving 10 bases between. The CDR3 here is CASSLGDRSSYEQYF. The CDR3 DNA is TGCGCCAGCAGCTTGGGGGACCGAAGCTCCTACGAGCAGTACTTC.

The rearrangement links TRBV29-1 to TRBJ2-5; no reliable D call. The V gene's germline CDR1 is SQVTM and CDR2 ANQGSEA. V lost 4 bases and J 4 bases, leaving 10 bases between the germline ends. The CDR3 spans 12 residues. Written as DNA, the CDR3 is TGCAGCGTTGCTCCAGGTAGAGAGACCCAGTACTTC. This sequence encodes CSVAPGRETQYF. The whole variable domain, remainder taken from reference TRBV29-1 and TRBJ2-5, is SAVISQKPSRDICQRGTSLTIQCQVDSQVTMMFWYRQQPGQSLTLIATANQGSEATYESGFVIDKFPISRPNLTFSTLTVSNMSPEDSSIYLCSVAPGRETQYFGPGTRLLVL.

This clonotype was seen more than once but under ten times. J is TRBJ2-3 and V is TRBV11-1; unclear D gene. The CDR3 has 12 residues. Germline V gene data show CDR1 as SGHAT and CDR2 as FQDESV (reference sequence). Trimming shortened V by 5 bases and J by 3 bases, and 6 bases separated the two germline ends. CDR3 loop: CASSPNTDTQYF. CDR3 coding DNA: TGTGCCAGCAGCCCAAATACAGATACGCAGTATTTT.